These T cell receptor beta chains were read from a single sample in a study of CD8 T cells in ankylosing spondylitis. TCRdb itself ran the 5' RACE reads through MiXCR, one entry per CDR3 protein. The sample holds about 130,000 distinct CDR3 sequences; more than 15% are singletons and the top ten take 30% to 35%. Sequences were obtained from blood, either unsorted or a sorted T cell fraction (not recorded which). The receptors were sampled from a male donor with ankylosing spondylitis. Each CDR3 is given with its conserved first and last residue. A D gene is named only where the DNA matches it firmly. Clone size is given for some rows only: seen once, a few or many times, or a class if the clone is expanded.

size: NA
J: TRBJ2-7
V: TRBV2
D: NA
CDR3: CASSGNEQYF
DNA: TGTGCCAGCAGTGGGAACGAGCAGTACTTC

size: NA
J: TRBJ2-1
V: TRBV12-3/TRBV12-4
D: NA
CDR3: CASSFVLAGPYNEQFF
DNA: TGTGCCAGCAGTTTCGTGTTGGCGGGACCCTACAATGAGCAGTTCTTC

size: NA
J: TRBJ2-1
V: TRBV7-9
D: NA
CDR3: CASSLRGADYNEQFF
DNA: TGTGCCAGCAGCTTACGGGGGGCTGACTACAATGAGCAGTTCTTC

size: NA
J: TRBJ2-7
V: TRBV12-3/TRBV12-4
D: NA
CDR3: CASRSHIAYEQYF
DNA: TGTGCCAGTAGAAGTCACATAGCCTACGAGCAGTACTTC

size: NA
J: TRBJ1-3
V: TRBV7-9
D: NA
CDR3: CASSPLAGTGNTIYF
DNA: TGTGCCAGCAGCCCCTTGGCCGGTACCGGAAACACCATATATTTT

size: many
J: TRBJ1-5
V: TRBV6-2/TRBV6-3
D: NA
CDR3: CASSYLLVGSNQPQHF
DNA: TGTGCCAGCAGTTATCTTCTTGTAGGGAGCAATCAGCCCCAGCATTTT

size: few
J: TRBJ1-1
V: TRBV29-1
D: NA
CDR3: CSERGASNTEAFF
DNA: TGCAGCGAGCGAGGGGCCTCGAACACTGAAGCTTTCTTT

size: few
J: TRBJ2-3
V: TRBV7-8
D: NA
CDR3: CASSNELRGRDTQYF
DNA: TGTGCCAGCAGTAACGAACTCAGGGGGAGGGATACGCAGTATTTT

size: few
J: TRBJ1-2
V: TRBV19
D: NA
CDR3: CASSISHPNYGYTF
DNA: TGTGCCAGTAGTATCTCCCACCCCAACTATGGCTACACCTTC

size: NA
J: TRBJ2-3
V: TRBV20-1
D: NA
CDR3: CSARDFRHTTDTQYF
DNA: TGCAGTGCTAGAGATTTTCGCCATACCACAGATACGCAGTATTTT

size: few
J: TRBJ2-1
V: TRBV27
D: NA
CDR3: CASQTSLEQFF
DNA: TGTGCCAGCCAGACTAGTCTTGAGCAGTTCTTC